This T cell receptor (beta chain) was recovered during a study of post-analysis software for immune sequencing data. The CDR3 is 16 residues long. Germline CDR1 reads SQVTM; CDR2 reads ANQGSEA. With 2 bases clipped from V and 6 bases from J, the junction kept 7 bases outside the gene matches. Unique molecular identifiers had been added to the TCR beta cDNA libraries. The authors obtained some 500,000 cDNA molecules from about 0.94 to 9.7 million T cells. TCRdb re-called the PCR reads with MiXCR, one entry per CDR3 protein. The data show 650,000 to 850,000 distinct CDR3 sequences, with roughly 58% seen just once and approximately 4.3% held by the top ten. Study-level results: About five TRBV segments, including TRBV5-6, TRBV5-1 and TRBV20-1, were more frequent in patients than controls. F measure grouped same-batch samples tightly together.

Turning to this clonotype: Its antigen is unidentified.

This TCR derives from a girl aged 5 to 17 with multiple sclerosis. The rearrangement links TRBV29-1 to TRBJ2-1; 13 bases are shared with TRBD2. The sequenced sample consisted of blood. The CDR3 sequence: CSVEKAGTSGTNEQFF. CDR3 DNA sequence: TGCAGCGTTGAAAAGGCTGGGACTAGCGGGACCAATGAGCAGTTCTTC.